The next 14 T cell receptor beta chains were all read from a single sample in a study of blood T cell dynamics during melanoma immunotherapy. Time point reported: week 3, after first cycle of checkpoint inhibitor. Sequencing used immunoSEQ multiplex PCR; TCRdb keeps in-frame clones, though not all of them. The repertoire consists of around 4,800 clones, with 88% occurring once and the leading ten covering 25% to 35%. The source material was blood, sampled from a patient treated with checkpoint blockade. These receptors all come from a human donor with melanoma.

The CDR3 loop reads CASTMGSGTSYEQYF. CDR3 DNA sequence: TGTGCCAGTACCATGGGCTCAGGGACTTCCTACGAGCAGTACTTC. The gene calls are TRBV19 and TRBJ2-7; a possible D gene is TRBD2 (6 bases). With 7 bases removed from V and 1 base from J, the gap between germline ends came to 17 bases. The CDR3 is 15 residues long. Germline-derived CDR1 and CDR2 are LNHDA and SQIVND (reference sequence). Together with reference TRBV19 and TRBJ2-7, the CDR3 gives the full variable domain: DGGITQSPKYLFRKEGQNVTLSCEQNLNHDAMYWYRQDPGQGLRLIYYSQIVNDFQKGDIAEGYSVSREKKESFPLTVTSAQKNPTAFYLCASTMGSGTSYEQYFGPGTRLTVT.

V and J are TRBV27 and TRBJ2-3, with TRBD2 matching over 8 bases. The CDR3 totals 15 residues. Germline CDR1 is MNHEY and CDR2 is SMNVEV (reference sequence). The junction had 7 bases not matched to a gene; V was cut back by 3 bases and J by 5 bases. DNA for the CDR3: TGTGCCAGCAGTTTGAGCGGGAGTTCAAAAGATACGCAGTATTTT. This encodes CASSLSGSSKDTQYF.

J is TRBJ2-5 and V is TRBV6-5; TRBD2 agrees at 8 bases. V shed 2 bases, J shed 5 bases, and the junction held 10 bases outside the gene matches. CDR3 length equals 16 residues. Germline CDR1 is MNHEY and CDR2 is SVGAGI. CDR3 nucleotides: TGTGCCAGCAGTTACAAGCGGGAGTGGGGTAGGGAGACCCAGTACTTC. Residues: CASSYKREWGRETQYF.

The rearrangement uses TRBV5-1 and TRBJ2-1, with D tentatively TRBD2 (5 bases). Trimming removed 1 base at V and 9 bases at J, with 11 bases between. CDR1 is SGHRS and CDR2 is YFSETQ in the germline V gene. The CDR3 totals 13 residues. The DNA for the CDR3 is TGCGCCAGCAGCTTGTTTAGGGCGGGTGAGCAGTTCTTC. This translates into CASSLFRAGEQFF.

The chain combines TRBV5-6 with TRBJ2-3; possible D gene TRBD2, 5 bases. Germline V gene data show CDR1 as SGHDT and CDR2 as YYEEEE. The CDR3 contains 13 residues. V gave up 1 base and J gave up 5 bases, with 8 bases separating them. Here the CDR3 DNA reads TGTGCCAGCAGCTTGAACCGGGGAGATACGCAGTATTTT. Amino acid sequence: CASSLNRGDTQYF.

This clone has just one count. The rearrangement links TRBV6-6 to TRBJ1-2; D unresolved. V was trimmed by 7 bases and J by 3 bases, leaving 15 bases between them. Looked up from germline, CDR1 is MNHNY and CDR2 is SVGAGI (reference sequence). The CDR3 has 14 residues. The CDR3 here is CASTDSELDYGYTF. For the CDR3, the DNA is TGTGCCAGCACCGACTCGGAATTGGACTATGGCTACACCTTC.

This chain uses TRBV6-1 with TRBJ1-1; tentatively, D is TRBD1 (5 bases). The V end was cut by 11 bases, the J end by 10 bases, with 23 bases between. This CDR3 spans 13 amino acids. Germline CDR1 MNHNS, CDR2 SASEGT. The CDR3 nucleotides read TGTGCCTCCCGGTCAGGGCCGGGGCAGGGAGCTTTCTTT. This sequence encodes CASRSGPGQGAFF.

V gene TRBV11-3 combines with J gene TRBJ2-5; no definite D call. Looked up from germline, CDR1 is SGHNT and CDR2 is YENEEA. CDR3 length: 12 amino acids. The V end lost 3 bases, the J end lost 8 bases, and 10 bases lay between the germline ends. For the CDR3, the DNA is TGTGCCAGCAGCTTTTCGGGTAGTACCCAGTACTTC. It codes for CASSFSGSTQYF. The full variable domain, in which reference TRBV11-3 and TRBJ2-5 provide the parts outside the CDR3, is EAGVVQSPRYKIIEKKQPVAFWCNPISGHNTLYWYLQNLGQGPELLIRYENEEAVDDSQLPKDRFSAERLKGVDSTLKIQPAELGDSAVYLCASSFSGSTQYFGPGTRLLVL.

The rearrangement joins TRBV9 to TRBJ2-3; TRBD2 matches 9 bases. Germline CDR1 is SGDLS and CDR2 is YYNGEE. V trimming: 5 bases; J trimming: 3 bases; junction bases outside the gene matches: 10. This CDR3 has 16 amino acids. This chain's CDR3 is CASRASSGRVTDTQYF. CDR3 DNA sequence: TGTGCCAGCAGGGCAAGTAGCGGGAGAGTGACAGATACGCAGTATTTT.

The chain employs TRBV7-6 and TRBJ1-2; 10 bases line up with TRBD1. This CDR3 spans 21 amino acids. The V gene's germline CDR1 is SGHVS and CDR2 FNYEAQ. V lost 6 bases and J lost 3; bases outside the gene matches: 25. In DNA, the CDR3 is TGTGCCAGCAGTCCTATCGGGACAGGGGTCCCCCAACGGTTGGGTGACTATGGCTACACCTTC. This codes for CASSPIGTGVPQRLGDYGYTF.

The rearrangement uses TRBV4-1 and TRBJ2-1, with D maybe TRBD2 (6 bases). This CDR3 has 16 amino acids. Trimming took off 0 bases at V and 2 bases at J, with 11 bases between the two ends. From germline, CDR1 is MGHRA and CDR2 YSYEKL. CDR3: CASSQDRTGAYNEQFF. Written as DNA, the CDR3 is TGCGCCAGCAGCCAAGATAGAACGGGGGCCTACAATGAGCAGTTCTTC.

The chain couples TRBV2 to TRBJ1-4, with no clear D. CDR1 is SNHLY, CDR2 FYNNEI, per germline. This CDR3 has 13 amino acids. The CDR3 nucleotides are TGTGGCGGCTCGGGAAACGGAAATGAAAAACTGTTTTTT. This encodes CGGSGNGNEKLFF.

The chain couples TRBV7-2 to TRBJ2-7; possible D gene TRBD2, 7 bases. The CDR3 spans 15 residues. Germline V gene lookup returns CDR1 SGHTA and CDR2 FQGNSA. V was pared by 1 base and J by 5 bases, with 15 bases between. The CDR3 here is CASSLEGGGPHEQYF. Written as DNA, the CDR3 is TGTGCCAGCAGCTTAGAGGGGGGAGGGCCCCACGAGCAGTACTTC.

The chain combines TRBV5-8 with TRBJ2-3; 7 positions match TRBD2. V shed 1 base and J 6 bases; nucleotides not matched to a gene: 11. Germline V lookup: CDR1 SGHTS, CDR2 YDEGEE. This CDR3 is built from 16 residues. CDR3 bases: TGTGCCAGCAGCTTGTTGGCGGCGGGAGTGGGGGATACGCAGTATTTT. Residues: CASSLLAAGVGDTQYF.